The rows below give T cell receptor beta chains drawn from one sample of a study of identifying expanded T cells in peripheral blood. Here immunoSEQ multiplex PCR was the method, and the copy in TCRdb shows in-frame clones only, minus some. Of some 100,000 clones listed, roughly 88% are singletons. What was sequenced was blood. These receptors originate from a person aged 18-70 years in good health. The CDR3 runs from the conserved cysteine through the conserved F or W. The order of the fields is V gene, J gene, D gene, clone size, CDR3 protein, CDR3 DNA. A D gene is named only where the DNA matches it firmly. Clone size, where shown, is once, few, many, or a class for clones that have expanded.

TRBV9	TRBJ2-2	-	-	CASSASGGHGELFF	TGTGCCAGCAGCGCGAGTGGGGGCCACGGGGAGCTGTTTTTT
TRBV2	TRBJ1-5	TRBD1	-	CASRRQGSGNQPQHF	TGTGCCAGCAGACGACAGGGCTCAGGCAATCAGCCCCAGCATTTT
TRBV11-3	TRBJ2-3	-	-	CASSPNPLDTQYF	TGTGCCAGCAGCCCCAATCCTTTAGATACGCAGTATTTT
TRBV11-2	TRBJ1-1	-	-	CASSLTSQLLNTEAFF	TGTGCCAGCAGCTTGACGAGTCAGTTACTGAACACTGAAGCTTTCTTT
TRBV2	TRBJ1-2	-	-	CASRAGLGTYGYTF	TGTGCCAGCAGGGCAGGACTTGGAACGTATGGCTACACCTTC
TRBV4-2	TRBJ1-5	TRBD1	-	CASSPHLTGGNQPQHF	TGTGCCAGCAGCCCTCACCTGACAGGGGGCAATCAGCCCCAGCATTTT
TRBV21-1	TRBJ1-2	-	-	CASSNRDVYGYTF	TGTGCCAGCAGCAACCGGGACGTCTATGGCTACACCTTC
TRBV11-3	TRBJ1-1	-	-	CASSLGMNTEAFF	TGTGCCAGCAGCTTAGGGATGAACACTGAAGCTTTCTTT
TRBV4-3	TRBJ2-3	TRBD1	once	CASSRQGDKDTQYF	TGCGCCAGCAGCCGGCAGGGGGATAAAGATACGCAGTATTTT
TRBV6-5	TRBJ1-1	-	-	CASSPLGLNTEAFF	TGTGCCAGCAGCCCTCTAGGCTTGAACACTGAAGCTTTCTTT
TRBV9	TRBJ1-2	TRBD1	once	CASSVTGGRPYGYTF	TGTGCCAGCAGCGTGACAGGGGGACGACCCTATGGCTACACCTTC
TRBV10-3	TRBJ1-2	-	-	CAISGRLDGYTF	TGTGCCATCAGTGGTCGGTTGGATGGCTACACCTTC
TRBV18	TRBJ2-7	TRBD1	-	CASSPSRDRDDEQYF	TGTGCCAGCTCACCATCCCGGGACAGGGACGACGAGCAGTACTTC
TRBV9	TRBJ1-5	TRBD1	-	CASSIGDRVGQPQHF	TGTGCCAGCAGCATAGGGGACAGGGTTGGCCAGCCCCAGCATTTT
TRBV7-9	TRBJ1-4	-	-	CASSLSPSNEKLFF	TGTGCCAGCAGCTTATCCCCCTCTAATGAAAAACTGTTTTTT
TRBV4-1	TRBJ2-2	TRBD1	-	CASSPGQGDDGELFF	TGCGCCAGCAGCCCGGGACAGGGGGATGACGGGGAGCTGTTTTTT
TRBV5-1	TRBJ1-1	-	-	CASSPDRTEAFF	TGCGCCAGCAGCCCAGACAGGACTGAAGCTTTCTTT
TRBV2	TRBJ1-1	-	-	CASGGTEAFF	TGTGCCAGCGGGGGCACTGAAGCTTTCTTT
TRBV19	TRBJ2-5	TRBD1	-	CASRGIGTGTQETQYF	TGTGCCAGTAGGGGGATCGGGACAGGCACCCAAGAGACCCAGTACTTC
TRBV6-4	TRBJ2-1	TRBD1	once	CASSADRVGSYNEQFF	TGTGCCAGCAGTGCCGACAGGGTCGGCTCCTACAATGAGCAGTTCTTC
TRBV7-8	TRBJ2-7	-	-	CASSLGLVGLGEQYF	TGTGCCAGCAGCTTAGGGCTCGTGGGATTGGGCGAGCAGTACTTC
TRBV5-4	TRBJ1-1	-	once	CASSDYGVTEAFF	TGTGCCAGCAGCGACTACGGCGTGACTGAAGCTTTCTTT
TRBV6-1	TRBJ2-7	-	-	CASRGGQSYEQYF	TGTGCCAGCAGGGGGGGACAATCCTACGAGCAGTACTTC
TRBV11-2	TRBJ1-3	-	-	CASSILTGYSGNTIYF	TGTGCCAGCAGCATTCTCACAGGGTACTCTGGAAACACCATATATTTT
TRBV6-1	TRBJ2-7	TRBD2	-	CASSGTSGGTYEQYF	TGTGCCAGCAGTGGCACTAGCGGGGGGACCTACGAGCAGTACTTC
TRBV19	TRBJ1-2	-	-	CASSDPAGGSPYGYTF	TGTGCCAGTAGTGACCCGGCGGGGGGCTCACCCTATGGCTACACCTTC
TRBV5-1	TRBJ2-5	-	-	CASSLGSAGQETQYF	TGCGCCAGCAGCTTGGGCTCGGCAGGGCAAGAGACCCAGTACTTC
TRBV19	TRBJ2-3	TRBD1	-	CASRTGTGGTTQYF	TGTGCCAGTAGAACCGGGACAGGGGGCACTACGCAGTATTTT
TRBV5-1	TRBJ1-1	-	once	CASSPRWTDLMNTEAFF	TGCGCCAGCAGCCCCAGATGGACAGATTTAATGAACACTGAAGCTTTCTTT
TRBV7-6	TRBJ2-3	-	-	CASSLIATATATDTQYF	TGTGCCAGCAGCCTGATAGCTACGGCGACTGCCACAGATACGCAGTATTTT
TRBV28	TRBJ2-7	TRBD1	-	CASNPGTGIDEQYF	TGTGCCAGCAACCCCGGGACAGGGATCGACGAGCAGTACTTC
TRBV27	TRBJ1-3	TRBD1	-	CASSTGVSGNTIYF	TGTGCCAGCAGTACAGGGGTATCTGGAAACACCATATATTTT
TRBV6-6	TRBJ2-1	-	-	CASSKDRKYNEQFF	TGTGCCAGCAGCAAGGACAGAAAGTACAATGAGCAGTTCTTC
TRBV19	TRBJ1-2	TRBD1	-	CASSPGQGIYGYTF	TGTGCCAGTAGCCCTGGACAGGGCATCTATGGCTACACCTTC
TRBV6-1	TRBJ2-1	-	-	CASIYTTGLDEQFF	TGTGCCAGCATTTATACCACAGGGTTGGATGAGCAGTTCTTC
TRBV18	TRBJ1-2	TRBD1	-	CASSPSGGNYGYTF	TGTGCCAGCTCACCATCAGGGGGCAACTATGGCTACACCTTC
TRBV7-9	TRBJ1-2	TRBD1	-	CASRAGQGNYGYTF	TGTGCCAGCAGGGCCGGACAGGGGAACTATGGCTACACCTTC
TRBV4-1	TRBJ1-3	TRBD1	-	CASSQDRGRTGGGNTIYF	TGCGCCAGCAGCCAAGACCGGGGGAGGACAGGGGGTGGAAACACCATATATTTT
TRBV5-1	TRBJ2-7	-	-	CASSLLATDYEQYF	TGCGCCAGCAGCTTGCTAGCCACAGACTACGAGCAGTACTTC
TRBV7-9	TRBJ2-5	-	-	CASSLGLGGVRETQYF	TGTGCCAGCAGCTTAGGTCTCGGTGGCGTACGGGAGACCCAGTACTTC
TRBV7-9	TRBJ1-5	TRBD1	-	CASSPPGTGHQPQHF	TGTGCCAGCAGCCCCCCCGGGACAGGGCATCAGCCCCAGCATTTT
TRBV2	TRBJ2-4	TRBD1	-	CASRTGTAQNIQYF	TGTGCCAGCAGGACCGGGACAGCCCAAAACATTCAGTACTTC